This TCR beta chain was obtained from a study of blood T cell repertoires in COVID-19. The wider study: Whether acute or convalescent, the COVID-19 samples came from the United States, Italy and Spain. T cells, B-cell-depleted T cells, or PBMCs provided the cDNA or gDNA that served as material.

Germline V lookup: CDR1 SNHLY, CDR2 FYNNEI. Trimming at V came to 6 bases and at J to 9 bases, leaving 10 bases not matched to a gene. The CDR3 consists of 15 residues. Original data processing: Amplification of reference gene primers was used by the study to estimate nucleated cell counts. Using immunoSEQ multiplex PCR, the repertoire was profiled, and TCRdb retains in-frame clones only, with some absent. V and J calls and clone size are those listed in that table; D and trimming were worked out from the DNA. The sample shows roughly 78,000 clones, over 75% of them seen only once. This TCR came from a man aged 50 to 60 with acute or convalescent COVID-19. The rearrangement uses TRBV2 and TRBJ2-5, with 13 bases fitting TRBD2. The sequenced material came from peripheral blood. The CDR3 loop reads CASRATSGGAQPQYF. As DNA, the CDR3 is TGTGCCAGCAGGGCTACTAGCGGGGGGGCCCAACCCCAGTACTTC.